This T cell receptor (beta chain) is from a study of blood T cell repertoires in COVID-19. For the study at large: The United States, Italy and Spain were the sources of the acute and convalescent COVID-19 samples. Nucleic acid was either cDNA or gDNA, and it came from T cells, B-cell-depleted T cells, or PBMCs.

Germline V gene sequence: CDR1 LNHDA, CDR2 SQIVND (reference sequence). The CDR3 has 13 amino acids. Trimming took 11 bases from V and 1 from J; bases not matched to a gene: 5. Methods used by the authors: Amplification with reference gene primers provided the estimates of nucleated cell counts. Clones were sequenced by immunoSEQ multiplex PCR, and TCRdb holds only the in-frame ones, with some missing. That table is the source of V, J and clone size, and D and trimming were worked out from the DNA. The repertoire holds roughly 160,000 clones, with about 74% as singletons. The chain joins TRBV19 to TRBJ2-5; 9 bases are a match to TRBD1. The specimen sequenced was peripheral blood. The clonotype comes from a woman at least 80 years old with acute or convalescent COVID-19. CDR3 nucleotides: TGTGCCTCTTCACAGGGGGCCCAAGAGACCCAGTACTTC. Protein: CASSQGAQETQYF.